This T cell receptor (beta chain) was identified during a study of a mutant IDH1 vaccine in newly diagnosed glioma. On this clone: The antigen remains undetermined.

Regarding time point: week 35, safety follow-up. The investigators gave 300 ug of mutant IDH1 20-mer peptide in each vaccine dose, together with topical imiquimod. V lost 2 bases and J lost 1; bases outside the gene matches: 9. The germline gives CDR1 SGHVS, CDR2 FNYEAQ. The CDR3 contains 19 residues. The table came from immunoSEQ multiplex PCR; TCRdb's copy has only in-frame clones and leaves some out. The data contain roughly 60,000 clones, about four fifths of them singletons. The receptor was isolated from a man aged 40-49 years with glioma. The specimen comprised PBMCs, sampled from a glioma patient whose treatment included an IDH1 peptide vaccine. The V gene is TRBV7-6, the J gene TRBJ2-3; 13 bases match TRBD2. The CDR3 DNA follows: TGTGCCAGCAGCTTAAACCGCGGGACTAGCGGGAATGGCACAGATACGCAGTATTTT. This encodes CASSLNRGTSGNGTDTQYF.